The clone carrying this T cell receptor (beta chain) turned up a few times. The antigen is unknown. Generated by immunoSEQ multiplex PCR, the TCRdb table keeps only in-frame clones and is missing some. The sample has about 97,000 clones, about four fifths seen once. This entry comes from a study of radiotherapy plus CTLA-4 blockade in lung cancer. General observations from the study: Blood-borne expansion of tumor-derived TCR clones followed radiotherapy plus ipilimumab. How blood T cell clones changed early, along with interferon-beta, reportedly forecast response best.

The study treated chemo-refractory metastatic non-small-cell lung cancer patients with focal radiation plus ipilimumab CTLA-4 blockade. Germline CDR1 and CDR2: SGHDT and YYEEEE. The germline V and J ends were trimmed by 4 bases and 11 bases, with 13 bases remaining between them. The CDR3 has 12 residues. The source was peripheral blood, collected from a patient treated with radiotherapy plus ipilimumab. The sequence derives from a human donor with non-small cell lung cancer who had a partial response to radiotherapy plus ipilimumab. Some clones in this sample may be carry-over from other donors' samples. This sequence joins TRBV5-6 and TRBJ2-1, with a weak D call TRBD1 (5 bases). CDR3 sequence (DNA): TGTGCCAGCAGCCACAGGACACCCAAGCAGTTCTTC. Its protein product is CASSHRTPKQFF.